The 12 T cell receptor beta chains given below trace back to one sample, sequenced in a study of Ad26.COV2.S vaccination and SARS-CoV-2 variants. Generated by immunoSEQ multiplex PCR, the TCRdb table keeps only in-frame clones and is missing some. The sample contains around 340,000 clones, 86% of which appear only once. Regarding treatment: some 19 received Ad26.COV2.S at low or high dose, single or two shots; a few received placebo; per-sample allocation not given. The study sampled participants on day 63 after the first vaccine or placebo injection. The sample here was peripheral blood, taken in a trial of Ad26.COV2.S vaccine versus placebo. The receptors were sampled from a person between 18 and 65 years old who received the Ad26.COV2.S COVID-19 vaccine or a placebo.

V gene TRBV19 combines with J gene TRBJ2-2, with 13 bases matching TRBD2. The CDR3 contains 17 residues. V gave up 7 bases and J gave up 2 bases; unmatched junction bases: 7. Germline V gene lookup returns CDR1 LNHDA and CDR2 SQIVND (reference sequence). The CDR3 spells CASTKGLAGLNTGELFF. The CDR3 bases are TGTGCCAGTACCAAGGGACTAGCGGGACTTAACACCGGGGAGCTGTTTTTT.

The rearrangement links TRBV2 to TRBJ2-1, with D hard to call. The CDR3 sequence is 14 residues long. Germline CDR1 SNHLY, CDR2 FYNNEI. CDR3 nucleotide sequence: TGTACTTCGACGGGCCAGCCTTCCTACAATGAGCAGTTCTTC. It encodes CTSTGQPSYNEQFF.

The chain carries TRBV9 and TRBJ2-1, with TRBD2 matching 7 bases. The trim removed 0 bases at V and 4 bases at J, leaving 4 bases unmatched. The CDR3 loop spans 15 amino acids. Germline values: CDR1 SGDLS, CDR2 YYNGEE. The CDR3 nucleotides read TGTGCCAGCAGCGTAGTCGGGAGGTCTTACAATGAGCAGTTCTTC. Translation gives CASSVVGRSYNEQFF. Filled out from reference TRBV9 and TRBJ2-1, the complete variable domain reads DSGVTQTPKHLITATGQRVTLRCSPRSGDLSVYWYQQSLDQGLQFLIQYYNGEERAKGNILERFSAQQFPDLHSELNLSSLELGDSALYFCASSVVGRSYNEQFFGPGTRLTVL.

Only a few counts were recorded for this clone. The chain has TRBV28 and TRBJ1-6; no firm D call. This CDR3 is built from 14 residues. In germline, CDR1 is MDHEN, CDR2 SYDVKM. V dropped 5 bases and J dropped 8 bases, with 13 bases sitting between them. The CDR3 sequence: CASSSPGGYSPLHF. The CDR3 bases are TGTGCCAGCAGTAGCCCCGGAGGATATTCACCCCTCCACTTT.

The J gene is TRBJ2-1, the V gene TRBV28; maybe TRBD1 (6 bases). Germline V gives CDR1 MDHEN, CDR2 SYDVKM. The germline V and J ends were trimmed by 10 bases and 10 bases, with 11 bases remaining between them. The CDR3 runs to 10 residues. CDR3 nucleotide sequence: TGTGCCACCCAGGGGTGGGAGCAGTTCTTC. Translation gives CATQGWEQFF.

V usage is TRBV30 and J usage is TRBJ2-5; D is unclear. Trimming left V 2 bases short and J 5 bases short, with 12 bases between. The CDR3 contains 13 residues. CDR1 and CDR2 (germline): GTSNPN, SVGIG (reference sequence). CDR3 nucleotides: TGTGCCTGGAGTCCCCACGCCGCGGAGACCCAGTACTTC. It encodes CAWSPHAAETQYF.

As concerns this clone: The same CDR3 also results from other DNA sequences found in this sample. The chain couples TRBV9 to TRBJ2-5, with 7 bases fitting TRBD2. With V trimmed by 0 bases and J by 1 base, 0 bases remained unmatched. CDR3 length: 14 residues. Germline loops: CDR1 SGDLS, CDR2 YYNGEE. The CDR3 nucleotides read TGTGCCAGCAGCGTAGCGGGAGGCCAAGAGACCCAGTACTTC. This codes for CASSVAGGQETQYF.

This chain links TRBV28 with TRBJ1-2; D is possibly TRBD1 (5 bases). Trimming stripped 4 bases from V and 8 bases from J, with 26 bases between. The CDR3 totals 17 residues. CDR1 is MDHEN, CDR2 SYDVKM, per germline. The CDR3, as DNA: TGTGCCAGCAGTTCCGCCTCTACCGGGGCCGGCGCGAGGGGCTACACCTTC. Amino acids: CASSSASTGAGARGYTF.

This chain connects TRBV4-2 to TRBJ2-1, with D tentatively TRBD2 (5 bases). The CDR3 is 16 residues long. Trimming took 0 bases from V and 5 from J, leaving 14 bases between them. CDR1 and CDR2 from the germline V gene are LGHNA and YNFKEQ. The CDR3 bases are TGTGCCAGCAGCCAAGAAACGAAGCGGTTTAACAATGAGCAGTTCTTC. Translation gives CASSQETKRFNNEQFF.

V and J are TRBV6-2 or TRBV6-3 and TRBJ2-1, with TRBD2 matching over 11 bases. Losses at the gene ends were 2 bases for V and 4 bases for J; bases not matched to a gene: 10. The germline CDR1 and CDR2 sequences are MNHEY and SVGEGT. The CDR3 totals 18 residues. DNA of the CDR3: TGTGCCAGCAGTTACGCCCCGAGACTAGCGGGATTTTACAATGAGCAGTTCTTC. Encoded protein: CASSYAPRLAGFYNEQFF.

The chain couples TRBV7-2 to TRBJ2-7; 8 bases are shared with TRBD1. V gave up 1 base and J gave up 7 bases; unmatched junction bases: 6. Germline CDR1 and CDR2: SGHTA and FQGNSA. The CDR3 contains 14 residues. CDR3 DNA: TGTGCCAGCAGCTTAGGAGACAGGGGAAGGGAGCAGTACTTC. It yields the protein CASSLGDRGREQYF.

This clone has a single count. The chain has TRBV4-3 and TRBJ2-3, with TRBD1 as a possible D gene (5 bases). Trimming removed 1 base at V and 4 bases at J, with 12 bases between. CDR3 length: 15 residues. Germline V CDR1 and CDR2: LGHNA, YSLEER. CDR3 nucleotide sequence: TGCGCCAGCAGCCAAGGGTCAGGGTGGGCAGATACGCAGTATTTT. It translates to CASSQGSGWADTQYF.